Ten or more counts support the clone carrying this TCR beta chain. Its target is unknown. The sample comes from a study of regulatory T cells in long-lasting Graves disease. Study conclusions and caveats: With 2,500 to 3,500 shared public clonotypes, persistent patients exceeded new patients, who shared just over 950.

iRepertoire HTBI primers and Arm-PCR of CDR3 regions built TCR beta libraries. TCRdb redid the calling of the multiplex PCR reads with MiXCR, one entry per CDR3 protein. This table holds some 460,000 distinct CDR3 sequences, about a sixth found once. The CDR3 has 13 residues. Per germline, CDR1 MDHEN and CDR2 SYDVKM. V was clipped by 6 bases and J by 4 bases, with 9 bases between them. Specified time point: newly diagnosed GD, antithyroid drugs for less than 3 months. Construction of the TCR library relied on RNA isolated from PBMCs. This sample was shared with a second study, whose subject was T cells in Graves' hyperthyroidism and ophthalmopathy.

The specimen was peripheral blood mononuclear cells (PBMCs), collected at new diagnosis, from a patient treated with antithyroid drugs. The chain links TRBV28 to TRBJ2-2; D remains unclear. This TCR derives from a man aged 35-49 years with Graves disease. CDR3: CASRLQGTGELFF. In DNA, the CDR3 is TGTGCCAGCAGGCTGCAAGGCACCGGGGAGCTGTTTTTT.